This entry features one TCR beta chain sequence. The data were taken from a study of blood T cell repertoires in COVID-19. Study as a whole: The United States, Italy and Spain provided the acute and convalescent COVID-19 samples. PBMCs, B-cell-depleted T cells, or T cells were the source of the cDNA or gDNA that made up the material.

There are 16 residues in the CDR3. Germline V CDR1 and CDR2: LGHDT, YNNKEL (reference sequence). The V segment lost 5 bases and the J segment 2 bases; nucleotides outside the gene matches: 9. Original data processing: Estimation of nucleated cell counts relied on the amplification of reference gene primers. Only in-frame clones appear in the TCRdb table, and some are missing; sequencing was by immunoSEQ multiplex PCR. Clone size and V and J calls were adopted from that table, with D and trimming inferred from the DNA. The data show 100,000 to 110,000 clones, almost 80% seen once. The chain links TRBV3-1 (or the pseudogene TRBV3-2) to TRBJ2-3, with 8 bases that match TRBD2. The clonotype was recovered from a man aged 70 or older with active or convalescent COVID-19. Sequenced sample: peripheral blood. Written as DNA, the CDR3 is TGTGCCAGCAGCTCTCGTAGCGGGGTTGACACAGATACGCAGTATTTT. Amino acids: CASSSRSGVDTDTQYF.